What follows are 7 T cell receptor beta chains derived from one specimen sequenced in a study of T cells in Graves' hyperthyroidism and ophthalmopathy. Researchers took RNA transcripts and amplified the TCR beta CDR3 regions from them. HTBI primers were the set used in a first-round RT-PCR of the TCR CDR3. TCRdb reprocessed the multiplex PCR reads via MiXCR and lists one record per CDR3 protein. The data hold roughly 560,000 distinct CDR3 sequences, with about 15% observed a single time. Material for sequencing was blood. Receptor source: a woman aged 40 to 50 with Graves' ophthalmopathy.

V usage is TRBV7-9 and J usage is TRBJ1-2; D ambiguous. CDR3 size: 13 residues. In germline, CDR1 is SEHNR, CDR2 FQNEAQ (reference sequence). Trimming stripped 1 base from V and 7 bases from J, with 10 bases between. The chain's CDR3 is CASSLDVKAGYTF. The CDR3 DNA is TGTGCCAGCAGCTTAGATGTGAAGGCTGGCTACACCTTC.

The V gene is TRBV20-1, the J gene TRBJ1-5; TRBD1 agrees at 9 bases. V lost 5 bases and J lost 2; bases outside the gene matches: 7. The CDR3 is 15 amino acids. Per germline, CDR1 DFQATT and CDR2 SNEGSKA (reference sequence). This CDR3 is CSARTGVRGNQPQHF. CDR3 DNA: TGCAGTGCTCGGACAGGGGTCCGGGGCAATCAGCCCCAGCATTTT.

This clonotype was seen many times. The chain employs TRBV10-3 and TRBJ2-7; D not certain. This CDR3 contains 11 residues. Germline CDR1 and CDR2: ENHRY and SYGVKD. Trimming cost V 2 bases and J 4 bases, with 3 bases left between them. The DNA of the CDR3 is TGTGCCATCAGTGAGCAATACGAGCAGTACTTC. Amino acids: CAISEQYEQYF.

This clonotype was picked up many times. The rearrangement uses TRBV6-2 or TRBV6-3 and TRBJ1-5; 11 bases map to TRBD1. Looked up from germline, CDR1 is MNHEY and CDR2 is SVGEGT. The CDR3 length is 18 residues. J gave up 6 bases and V 3 bases, and 13 bases lay outside the gene matches. CDR3 nucleotides: TGTGCCAGCAGTTATTTGGGACAGGGGGTCGCGTTACGTCAGCCCCAGCATTTT. It encodes CASSYLGQGVALRQPQHF.

This clonotype was recorded a few times. The chain links TRBV2 to TRBJ1-1; 7 bases are shared with TRBD1. CDR1 is SNHLY, CDR2 FYNNEI, per germline. V trimming: 4 bases; J trimming: 5 bases; junction bases outside the gene matches: 10. The CDR3 consists of 15 residues. DNA for the CDR3: TGTGCCAGCAGTGGGCCGACAGGGTTAAGGACTGAAGCTTTCTTT. Encoded protein: CASSGPTGLRTEAFF.

There are many counts of this clonotype. The genes are TRBV12-3 or TRBV12-4 and TRBJ2-7; 12 nucleotides match TRBD1. The junction had 3 bases not matched to a gene; V was cut back by 6 bases and J by 6 bases. There are 13 residues in the CDR3. The CDR3 DNA sequence: TGTGCCAGCAGCCGGGACAGGGGGCTCGAGCAGTACTTC. Translating it yields CASSRDRGLEQYF.

This clonotype has at least ten counts. This chain uses TRBV6-1 with TRBJ1-5; D is unresolved. The CDR3 spans 12 residues. The V end lost 3 bases, the J end lost 4 bases, and 4 bases lay between the germline ends. The germline V gene has CDR1 MNHNS and CDR2 SASEGT. The CDR3 spells CASSDVNQPQHF. Here the CDR3 DNA reads TGTGCCAGCAGTGACGTTAATCAGCCCCAGCATTTT.